These 30 T cell receptor beta chains were all obtained from the same sample, sequenced in a study of T cell repertoires in cytomegalovirus infection. TCRdb re-called the reads through MiXCR, storing one row per CDR3 protein. The sample contains about 340,000 distinct CDR3 sequences, about 29% of which appear only once. Which antigens these TCRs recognize remains unknown. Sequences were derived from cultured PBMCs, sampled from culture after CMV antigen stimulation. The receptors were sampled from a human donor in good health (CMV status not recorded). Some clones in this sample may be carry-over from other donors' samples.

This clonotype was seen a few times. V usage is TRBV7-6 and J usage is TRBJ1-6; D not certain. The CDR3 is 17 amino acids. Trimming pared 3 bases from V and 7 bases from J, leaving 19 bases between. Germline CDR1 and CDR2: SGHVS and FNYEAQ. CDR3 amino acids: CASSLGRARARNSPLHF. CDR3 sequence (DNA): TGTGCCAGCAGCTTGGGGAGGGCAAGGGCTAGGAATTCACCCCTCCACTTT.

This sequence joins TRBV18 and TRBJ1-6; perhaps TRBD1 as D (5 bases). This CDR3 comprises 16 residues. Trimming left V 2 bases short and J 3 bases short, with 11 bases between. The germline V gene has CDR1 KGHSH and CDR2 LQKENI. In DNA form, the CDR3 reads TGTGCCAGCTCACCAGTTGCAGGGAACTATAATTCACCCCTCCACTTT. Its protein is CASSPVAGNYNSPLHF.

In this sample, this clonotype turned up many times. This rearrangement joins TRBV7-2 to TRBJ2-7; maybe TRBD2 (7 bases). CDR3 length: 14 residues. V lost 5 bases and J 6 bases, leaving 17 bases between the germline ends. The germline V gene has CDR1 SGHTA and CDR2 FQGNSA. The CDR3 sequence is CASSPRRGGAEQYF. The CDR3 DNA sequence: TGTGCCAGCAGCCCCCGAAGGGGGGGGGCCGAGCAGTACTTC. Using reference TRBV7-2 and TRBJ2-7 for the parts outside the CDR3, the full variable domain is GAGVSQSPSNKVTEKGKDVELRCDPISGHTALYWYRQSLGQGLEFLIYFQGNSAPDKSGLPSDRFSAERTGGSVSTLTIQRTQQEDSAVYLCASSPRRGGAEQYFGPGTRLTVT.

This chain joins TRBV19 and TRBJ1-5; no clear D gene. The CDR3 loop spans 15 amino acids. Germline V gene sequence: CDR1 LNHDA, CDR2 SQIVND (reference sequence). The V end was cut by 6 bases, the J end by 0 bases, with 12 bases between. In DNA, the CDR3 is TGTGCCAGTAGCCTACAGTTTTATAGCAATCAGCCCCAGCATTTT. It yields the protein CASSLQFYSNQPQHF.

The chain has TRBV25-1 and TRBJ1-1, with D perhaps matching TRBD1 (5 bases). Germline V lookup: CDR1 MGHDK, CDR2 SYGVNS. The CDR3 sequence is 12 residues long. V lost 6 bases and J 5 bases, leaving 10 bases between the germline ends. The CDR3 DNA is TGTGCCAGCAGGGGGCCGGGGACTGAAGCTTTCTTT. This sequence encodes CASRGPGTEAFF.

V is TRBV12-3 or TRBV12-4 and J is TRBJ2-4, with D maybe TRBD2 (7 bases). This CDR3 region has 15 residues. V lost 1 base and J 5 bases, leaving 12 bases between the germline ends. Here the CDR3 reads CASSLDREGENIQYF. The CDR3 DNA follows: TGTGCCAGCAGTTTAGACAGGGAGGGCGAAAACATTCAGTACTTC.

The chain employs TRBV28 and TRBJ2-7; 13 bases line up with TRBD2. Germline CDR1 and CDR2: MDHEN and SYDVKM. This CDR3 region has 16 residues. V lost 2 bases to trimming and J lost 4 bases; unmatched junction nucleotides: 5. In DNA form, the CDR3 reads TGTGCCAGCAGTTTACGACTAGCGGGAGGTACATACGAGCAGTACTTC. It specifies CASSLRLAGGTYEQYF. Full variable domain (rest looked up from reference TRBV28 and TRBJ2-7): DVKVTQSSRYLVKRTGEKVFLECVQDMDHENMFWYRQDPGLGLRLIYFSYDVKMKEKGDIPEGYSVSREKKERFSLILESASTNQTSMYLCASSLRLAGGTYEQYFGPGTRLTVT.

Remarks on this clonotype: This may arise from a read error, as a much more abundant clone is one base away. V gene TRBV7-9 combines with J gene TRBJ2-7, with D uncertain. Trimming pared 5 bases from V and 2 bases from J, leaving 7 bases between. Germline CDR1 is SEHNR and CDR2 is FQNEAQ (reference sequence). The CDR3 runs to 12 residues. For the CDR3, the DNA is TGTGCCAGCAGCGCCAGCACCTACGAGCAGTACTTC. This codes for CASSASTYEQYF.

V and J are TRBV19 and TRBJ1-5, with 7 bases matching TRBD1. The trim removed 3 bases at V and 6 bases at J, leaving 5 bases unmatched. The CDR3 is 14 amino acids. CDR1 LNHDA and CDR2 SQIVND come from the germline V gene (reference sequence). CDR3 protein: CASSIDRATQPQHF. The CDR3 DNA sequence: TGTGCCAGTAGTATCGACAGGGCAACTCAGCCCCAGCATTTT.

This chain connects TRBV18 to TRBJ2-3; either TRBD1 or TRBD2 may fit D (5 bases each). V lost 2 bases and J lost 1, with 7 bases in between. Germline V gives CDR1 KGHSH, CDR2 LQKENI. This CDR3 has 14 residues. The CDR3 coding sequence is TGTGCCAGCTCACCAGAGGGACGCACAGATACGCAGTATTTT. This sequence encodes CASSPEGRTDTQYF.

The CDR3 DNA is TGTGCCAGCAGTTACTTGGGGACGGATTACGAGCAGTACTTC. Translating gives CASSYLGTDYEQYF. V gene TRBV6-6 combines with J gene TRBJ2-7; D tentatively reads TRBD1 or TRBD2 (5 bases each). V lost 1 base and J lost 4, with 11 bases in between. The CDR3 has 14 amino acids. Germline V gives CDR1 MNHNY, CDR2 SVGAGI (reference sequence).

The chain links TRBV19 to TRBJ2-7, with D perhaps matching TRBD1 or TRBD2 (6 bases each). CDR3 length: 13 amino acids. Trimming took off 6 bases at V and 4 bases at J, with 13 bases between the two ends. Germline V gene data show CDR1 as LNHDA and CDR2 as SQIVND (reference sequence). CDR3 in DNA: TGTGCCAGTAGGGAGACAGGAGGGTACGAGCAGTACTTC. The encoded protein is CASRETGGYEQYF.

This clonotype appeared a few times. J is TRBJ2-2 and V is TRBV7-2, with D perhaps being TRBD1 or TRBD2 (5 bases each). Germline CDR1 is SGHTA and CDR2 is FQGNSA. The length of the CDR3 is 16 residues. The germline V and J ends were trimmed by 5 bases and 5 bases, with 18 bases remaining between them. For the CDR3, the DNA is TGTGCCAGCAGCCGACAGTGGCGGGTTGGGACCGGGGAGCTGTTTTTT. This sequence encodes CASSRQWRVGTGELFF.

The sample holds a few counts of this clonotype. The genes are TRBV12-3 or TRBV12-4 and TRBJ1-4; possible D gene TRBD1, 5 bases. V was pared by 3 bases and J by 8 bases, with 16 bases between. The CDR3 is 15 amino acids. The CDR3 sequence: CASSFGGSLGEKLFF. The CDR3 DNA follows: TGTGCCAGCAGTTTTGGGGGTTCATTAGGGGAAAAACTGTTTTTT.

A few counts support this clonotype. The chain has TRBV2 and TRBJ2-1, with 9 bases fitting TRBD2. The ends lost 9 bases at V and 6 bases at J; junction bases unmatched: 6. The CDR3 runs to 13 residues. Per germline, CDR1 SNHLY and CDR2 FYNNEI. The CDR3 sequence: CASFGGRVNEQFF. CDR3 DNA: TGTGCCAGTTTTGGCGGGAGGGTCAATGAGCAGTTCTTC.

This clonotype was found many times. The V and J genes are TRBV2 and TRBJ1-2; the match to TRBD1 covers 8 bases. CDR3 size: 12 residues. The trim removed 6 bases at V and 9 bases at J, leaving 6 bases unmatched. The germline CDR1 and CDR2 sequences are SNHLY and FYNNEI. The CDR3 DNA is TGTGCCAGCAGGGAGGACAGGGATCGCTACACCTTC. Amino acid sequence: CASREDRDRYTF.

Concerning this clonotype itself: An end of the junction differs from the germline gene, which may be a read error. The chain joins TRBV7-2 to TRBJ2-1, with TRBD2 as a possible D gene (6 bases). Germline CDR1 is SGHTA and CDR2 is FQGNSA. The length of the CDR3 is 16 residues. The CDR3 DNA sequence: TGTGCCAGCAGCTCCCACGTACGGGGGTCCTACAATGAGCGGTTCTTC. It yields the protein CASSSHVRGSYNERFF.

The V call is TRBV7-3, the J call TRBJ2-2, with 9 bases matching TRBD2. This CDR3 has 16 amino acids. Trimming removed 6 bases from V and 3 bases from J; junction bases left unmatched: 8. Per germline, CDR1 SGHTA and CDR2 FQGTGA. CDR3 sequence reads: CASSFSGSGYTGELFF. DNA of the CDR3: TGTGCCAGCAGTTTTAGCGGGAGTGGGTACACCGGGGAGCTGTTTTTT.

V gene TRBV5-1 combines with J gene TRBJ1-5; TRBD1 matches 8 bases. The V segment lost 1 base and the J segment 9 bases; nucleotides outside the gene matches: 6. The germline V gene encodes CDR1 SGHRS and CDR2 YFSETQ. The CDR3 runs to 14 residues. The CDR3 DNA reads as TGCGCCAGCAGCTTGACGCCAGGACAGGGGCCCCAGCATTTT. Its protein is CASSLTPGQGPQHF.

This clonotype showed up just a few times. This chain uses TRBV6-5 with TRBJ1-1; D is unresolved. Germline CDR1 MNHEY, CDR2 SVGAGI. This CDR3 contains 11 residues. Trimming pared 6 bases from V and 7 bases from J, leaving 9 bases between. Here the CDR3 DNA reads TGTGCCAGCAGGCGGGATTTTGAAGCTTTCTTT. This encodes CASRRDFEAFF.

Only a few counts were recorded for this clonotype. The chain is built from TRBV10-3 and TRBJ2-7; D may be TRBD1 (6 bases). This CDR3 has 15 amino acids. Looked up from germline, CDR1 is ENHRY and CDR2 is SYGVKD. Trimming left V 0 bases short and J 2 bases short, with 11 bases between. CDR3 loop: CAISESRTATYEQYF. The CDR3 bases are TGTGCCATCAGTGAGTCCCGGACAGCTACCTACGAGCAGTACTTC.

This sequence joins TRBV28 and TRBJ1-3; 7 nucleotides agree with TRBD1. CDR3 length equals 16 residues. V lost 1 base, J lost 0 bases, and 3 bases stayed unmatched. Germline assignment: CDR1 MDHEN and CDR2 SYDVKM. As DNA, the CDR3 is TGTGCCAGCAGTTTATCGACAGGGATCTCTGGAAACACCATATATTTT. Translating gives CASSLSTGISGNTIYF.

This chain links TRBV30 with TRBJ1-1; no clear D gene. The germline V and J ends were trimmed by 2 bases and 5 bases, with 18 bases remaining between them. CDR1 is GTSNPN and CDR2 is SVGIG in the germline V gene (reference sequence). The CDR3 runs 15 residues. CDR3 DNA sequence: TGTGCCTGGAGTTCTTTTGGGAGTGCAGGAACTGAAGCTTTCTTT. Protein sequence: CAWSSFGSAGTEAFF.

This clonotype came up a few times. The J gene is TRBJ1-5, the V gene TRBV19; D is unclear. CDR1 LNHDA and CDR2 SQIVND come from the germline V gene (reference sequence). The CDR3 totals 16 residues. V was cut by 2 bases and J by 0 bases, with 11 bases left in between. The CDR3 region has the DNA TGTGCCAGTAGTATACGCAGAGATAATAGCAATCAGCCCCAGCATTTT. This encodes CASSIRRDNSNQPQHF.

To note about this clonotype: At one of its ends the junction is not consistent with the germline gene, which may arise from a read error. This sequence joins TRBV7-9 and TRBJ2-7; 14 bases are shared with TRBD2. Germline V gene lookup returns CDR1 SEHNR and CDR2 FQNEAQ (reference sequence). The CDR3 runs to 13 residues. The CDR3 DNA reads as TGTGCCAGCAGCGCCGGGACTAGCGGGGGCCCCCTCTTC. Translation: CASSAGTSGGPLF.

The chain joins TRBV20-1 to TRBJ2-1; TRBD1 matches 9 bases. In germline, CDR1 is DFQATT, CDR2 SNEGSKA (reference sequence). Trimming took 3 bases from V and 0 from J; bases not matched to a gene: 0. The CDR3 has 14 amino acids. The CDR3: CSARDRGSYNEQFF. CDR3 coding DNA: TGCAGTGCTAGGGACAGGGGCTCCTACAATGAGCAGTTCTTC.

The rearrangement joins TRBV20-1 to TRBJ2-3; D is perhaps TRBD2 (6 bases). Per germline, CDR1 DFQATT and CDR2 SNEGSKA (reference sequence). Trimming cost V 6 bases and J 1 base, with 11 bases left between them. CDR3 length: 13 residues. CDR3 region: CSAFGGGTDTQYF. The CDR3 DNA is TGCAGTGCCTTTGGCGGGGGCACAGATACGCAGTATTTT.

The gene calls are TRBV20-1 and TRBJ2-7, with 8 bases aligning to TRBD2. The trim removed 4 bases at V and 4 bases at J, leaving 6 bases unmatched. The germline gives CDR1 DFQATT, CDR2 SNEGSKA (reference sequence). CDR3 length: 13 amino acids. The CDR3 region is CSATGAGVYEQYF. Here the CDR3 DNA reads TGCAGTGCTACGGGAGCGGGAGTGTACGAGCAGTACTTC.

This rearrangement joins TRBV19 to TRBJ1-5; TRBD1 aligns across 7 bases. Germline V gene data show CDR1 as LNHDA and CDR2 as SQIVND (reference sequence). Trimming took 9 bases from V and 1 from J; bases not matched to a gene: 9. The CDR3 extends over 15 amino acids. This CDR3 is CASHADRASNQPQHF. The CDR3 DNA follows: TGTGCCAGCCACGCCGACAGGGCGAGCAATCAGCCCCAGCATTTT.

J is TRBJ1-5 and V is TRBV13; D call uncertain. Germline CDR1 and CDR2: PRHDT and FYEKMQ (reference sequence). The CDR3 loop spans 12 amino acids. The V gene lost 1 base and the J gene lost 12 bases, with 10 bases spanning the gap. The CDR3 reads CASSLAGELQHF. CDR3 coding DNA: TGTGCCAGCAGCTTAGCTGGGGAGCTCCAGCATTTT.